This is a list of T cell receptor beta chains from one sample in a study of cytomegalovirus exposure and HLA in healthy donors. Sequenced by immunoSEQ multiplex PCR; TCRdb stores in-frame clones only, minus some. The profile shows about 200,000 clones, 80% of them singletons. Sequencing was done on a sample of PBMCs. These receptors were obtained from a woman between 40 and 55 years old in good health and CMV-seronegative. CDR3s include the opening cysteine and the closing phenylalanine or tryptophan. The order of the fields is J gene, V gene, clone size, D gene, CDR3 protein, CDR3 DNA. The D gene is left open where the match is weak. The size field is filled for only some rows; it gives once, few, many or a size class.

j_gene: TRBJ2-1; v_gene: TRBV4-2; abundance: -; d_gene: TRBD2; CDR3aa: CASSQTIAAGALTGLSYNEQFF; CDR3nt: TGTGCCAGCAGCCAAACCATCGCGGCGGGAGCCTTAACAGGCCTCTCCTACAATGAGCAGTTCTTC
j_gene: TRBJ1-4; v_gene: TRBV6-6; abundance: -; d_gene: TRBD1; CDR3aa: CASKTATGELFF; CDR3nt: TGTGCCAGCAAAACCGCCACAGGGGAACTGTTTTTT
j_gene: TRBJ1-2; v_gene: TRBV12-5; abundance: -; d_gene: -; CDR3aa: CASGLVSGGYTF; CDR3nt: TGTGCTAGTGGTTTGGTATCGGGTGGCTACACCTTC
j_gene: TRBJ2-3; v_gene: TRBV18; abundance: -; d_gene: TRBD2; CDR3aa: CASSLRTSGSGDTQYF; CDR3nt: TGTGCCAGCTCCCTGAGGACTAGCGGGAGTGGAGATACGCAGTATTTT
j_gene: TRBJ1-4; v_gene: TRBV10-3; abundance: -; d_gene: TRBD1; CDR3aa: CAISSTQGTANEKLFF; CDR3nt: TGTGCCATCAGCTCGACACAGGGGACTGCAAATGAAAAACTGTTTTTT
j_gene: TRBJ1-3; v_gene: TRBV6-1; abundance: -; d_gene: -; CDR3aa: CASSPTGNGNTIYF; CDR3nt: TGTGCCAGCAGCCCTACAGGGAATGGAAACACCATATATTTT
j_gene: TRBJ2-1; v_gene: TRBV4-1; abundance: -; d_gene: TRBD1; CDR3aa: CASSRQGAENEQFF; CDR3nt: TGCGCCAGCAGCCGACAGGGGGCGGAAAATGAGCAGTTCTTC
j_gene: TRBJ1-5; v_gene: TRBV5-6; abundance: few; d_gene: -; CDR3aa: CASSSQTLIWSNQPQHF; CDR3nt: TGTGCCAGCAGCTCGCAGACTCTCATCTGGAGCAATCAGCCCCAGCATTTT
j_gene: TRBJ2-7; v_gene: TRBV5-1; abundance: few; d_gene: -; CDR3aa: CASSLTAGSYEQYF; CDR3nt: TGCGCCAGCAGCTTGACGGCGGGCTCCTACGAGCAGTACTTC
j_gene: TRBJ1-1; v_gene: TRBV6-6; abundance: -; d_gene: TRBD1; CDR3aa: CASRSTGDDTEAFF; CDR3nt: TGTGCCAGCAGGTCGACAGGGGATGACACTGAAGCTTTCTTT
j_gene: TRBJ2-3; v_gene: TRBV11-3; abundance: -; d_gene: -; CDR3aa: CASSPPNPIVRDRTDTQYF; CDR3nt: TGTGCCAGCAGCCCACCAAATCCCATAGTGAGAGATCGCACAGATACGCAGTATTTT
j_gene: TRBJ2-3; v_gene: TRBV18; abundance: -; d_gene: -; CDR3aa: CASSRGGLTDTQYF; CDR3nt: TGTGCCAGCTCACGGGGCGGCCTCACAGATACGCAGTATTTT
j_gene: TRBJ2-5; v_gene: TRBV4-2; abundance: -; d_gene: TRBD2; CDR3aa: CASSQFSAGNQETQYF; CDR3nt: TGTGCCAGCAGCCAATTCTCAGCGGGAAACCAAGAGACCCAGTACTTC
j_gene: TRBJ2-2; v_gene: TRBV11-2; abundance: -; d_gene: TRBD2; CDR3aa: CASSLGPAGETGELFF; CDR3nt: TGTGCCAGCAGCTTAGGGCCAGCGGGAGAGACCGGGGAGCTGTTTTTT
j_gene: TRBJ2-3; v_gene: TRBV7-9; abundance: -; d_gene: -; CDR3aa: CASSLVSGRTDTQYF; CDR3nt: TGTGCCAGCAGCTTAGTATCAGGGCGCACAGATACGCAGTATTTT
j_gene: TRBJ2-3; v_gene: TRBV4-3; abundance: -; d_gene: TRBD2; CDR3aa: CASSPLAGGSDTQYF; CDR3nt: TGCGCCAGCAGCCCACTAGCGGGAGGATCAGATACGCAGTATTTT
j_gene: TRBJ2-3; v_gene: TRBV6-1; abundance: -; d_gene: TRBD2; CDR3aa: CASSVASGNYDTQYF; CDR3nt: TGTGCCAGCAGTGTGGCTAGCGGGAATTACGATACGCAGTATTTT